The next 19 T cell receptor beta chains were all read from a single sample in a study of cytomegalovirus exposure and HLA in healthy donors. Vbeta (60) and Jbeta (13) primers were used in the PCR. Using immunoSEQ multiplex PCR, the repertoire was profiled, and TCRdb retains in-frame clones only, with some absent. Altogether about 260,000 clones are present, around 65% being singletons, with the ten largest covering 2% to 2.5%. The material sequenced was PBMCs. Every receptor here comes from a female donor in good health and CMV-seronegative.

This chain uses TRBV15 with TRBJ1-1; 12 bases agree with TRBD1. With 3 bases clipped from V and 0 bases from J, the junction kept 8 bases outside the gene matches. The CDR3 has 18 residues. Per the germline V gene, CDR1 is LNHNV and CDR2 is YYDKDF (reference sequence). The chain's CDR3 is CATSRWGTGGAMNTEAFF. CDR3 sequence (DNA): TGTGCCACCAGCAGGTGGGGGACAGGGGGCGCAATGAACACTGAAGCTTTCTTT.

The chain recombines TRBV2 with TRBJ2-5, with TRBD2 matching over 10 bases. The CDR3 spans 16 residues. V lost 6 bases and J lost 2; bases outside the gene matches: 9. Germline CDR1 is SNHLY and CDR2 is FYNNEI. Written as DNA, the CDR3 is TGTGCCAGCAGCGAAAGAAGCGGGAGGGTTCAAGAGACCCAGTACTTC. Its translation is CASSERSGRVQETQYF.

This clone was recorded a few times. CDR3 in amino acids: CASSSRGEQYF. For the CDR3, the DNA is TGTGCCAGCAGCTCTCGGGGGGAGCAGTACTTC. J is TRBJ2-7 and V is TRBV11-1; TRBD2 might be the D (6 bases). The V end lost 4 bases, the J end lost 7 bases, and 8 bases lay between the germline ends. CDR1 SGHAT and CDR2 FQDESV come from the germline V gene (reference sequence). CDR3 length: 11 residues.

The count of this clone is one. This chain links TRBV27 with TRBJ2-3; a weak D match, TRBD2 (5 bases). The CDR3 is 15 amino acids. Germline V gene lookup returns CDR1 MNHEY and CDR2 SMNVEV (reference sequence). V lost 3 bases and J lost 4, with 14 bases in between. The chain's CDR3 is CASSLERAEADTQYF. CDR3 nucleotide sequence: TGTGCCAGCAGTTTGGAACGGGCGGAGGCAGATACGCAGTATTTT.

Details on this clone: One end of the junction fails to match germline, which may point to a read error. The chain combines TRBV15 with TRBJ1-5, with D perhaps matching TRBD1 (5 bases). In germline, CDR1 is LNHNV, CDR2 YYDKDF (reference sequence). There are 13 residues in the CDR3. DNA for the CDR3: TGTGCCACCAGCAGAGGAGTGGTAGGGGCGGAATATTTT. Its translation is CATSRGVVGAEYF.

The chain combines TRBV18 with TRBJ1-2; tentative D call: TRBD1 (5 bases). This CDR3 has 14 residues. Germline CDR1 reads KGHSH; CDR2 reads LQKENI. Trimming removed 3 bases from V and 6 bases from J, with 14 bases in between. The CDR3 coding sequence is TGTGCCAGCTCACCTCCCGGGGAGGGGAATGGCTACACCTTC. It encodes CASSPPGEGNGYTF.

V usage is TRBV30 and J usage is TRBJ1-5, with a weak D call TRBD1 (5 bases). Germline CDR1 reads GTSNPN; CDR2 reads SVGIG (reference sequence). V dropped 1 base and J dropped 4 bases, with 8 bases sitting between them. The CDR3 extends over 13 amino acids. The chain's CDR3 is CAWSADSNQPQHF. CDR3 DNA sequence: TGTGCCTGGAGTGCCGACAGTAATCAGCCCCAGCATTTT.

This sequence joins TRBV21-1 and TRBJ2-7; the D call TRBD2 from the table was never checked on the DNA. TRBV21-1 is given as a pseudogene. CDR3 length: 14 residues. CDR3 loop: CASSKERETYEQYF. The CDR3 nucleotides read TGTGCCAGCAGCAAAGAGCGGGAGACCTACGAGCAGTACTTC.

The genes are TRBV28 and TRBJ2-1, with 13 bases lining up with TRBD2. The CDR3 has 14 amino acids. Unmatched junction bases numbered 1, after V lost 3 bases and J lost 8 bases. Looked up from germline, CDR1 is MDHEN and CDR2 is SYDVKM. The CDR3 sequence is CASSLTSGRHEQFF. For the CDR3, the DNA is TGTGCCAGCAGTTTGACTAGCGGGAGGCATGAGCAGTTCTTC.

The chain carries TRBV19 and TRBJ2-5; a possible D gene is TRBD2 (5 bases). Looked up from germline, CDR1 is LNHDA and CDR2 is SQIVND (reference sequence). Trimming pared 5 bases from V and 3 bases from J, leaving 10 bases between. The CDR3 length is 13 residues. The CDR3 sequence is CASSSREKETQYF. The CDR3 DNA sequence: TGTGCCAGTAGTTCCCGGGAAAAAGAGACCCAGTACTTC.

V usage is TRBV6-6 and J usage is TRBJ1-5, with D possibly TRBD1 on 5 matching bases. This CDR3 region has 15 residues. Germline-derived CDR1 and CDR2 are MNHNY and SVGAGI (reference sequence). With 6 bases removed from V and 2 bases from J, the gap between germline ends came to 14 bases. The CDR3 protein is CASSAREGGNQPQHF. CDR3 in DNA: TGTGCCAGCAGCGCCAGGGAGGGAGGCAATCAGCCCCAGCATTTT.

The chain combines TRBV20-1 with TRBJ1-1; the D is unclear. The CDR3 sequence is 11 residues long. Germline CDR1 and CDR2: DFQATT and SNEGSKA (reference sequence). The ends were cut back, 7 bases at V and 6 bases at J, with 12 bases in the middle. The CDR3 is CSVSVRAEAFF. In nucleotides, the CDR3 is TGCAGTGTCTCCGTCCGCGCTGAAGCTTTCTTT.

This chain joins TRBV5-4 and TRBJ1-2; 8 bases fit TRBD1. The CDR3 is 15 residues long. CDR1 and CDR2 from the germline V gene are SGHNT and YYREEE (reference sequence). V lost 5 bases and J lost 5; bases outside the gene matches: 11. The CDR3: CASSSTGTGSYGYTF. CDR3 DNA: TGTGCCAGCAGTTCTACCGGGACAGGCAGTTATGGCTACACCTTC.

The sample holds a few counts of this clone. The gene calls are TRBV27 and TRBJ1-2; TRBD1 matches 11 bases. Losses at the gene ends were 6 bases for V and 9 bases for J; bases not matched to a gene: 6. The CDR3 contains 13 residues. Per the germline V gene, CDR1 is MNHEY and CDR2 is SMNVEV (reference sequence). This CDR3 is CASRTGTGGRYTF. As DNA, the CDR3 is TGTGCCAGCAGGACCGGGACAGGGGGACGCTACACCTTC.

This chain uses TRBV15 with TRBJ2-2, with D unresolved. Germline loops: CDR1 LNHNV, CDR2 YYDKDF (reference sequence). The CDR3 length is 15 residues. Trimming took off 2 bases at V and 4 bases at J, with 11 bases between the two ends. CDR3 sequence reads: CATSRLLSPTGELFF. CDR3 in DNA: TGTGCCACCAGCAGACTACTTAGTCCCACCGGGGAGCTGTTTTTT.

The rearrangement uses TRBV2 and TRBJ2-2; 14 positions agree with TRBD2. J lost 3 bases, V lost 6 bases, and 12 bases had no gene match. The CDR3 loop spans 19 amino acids. Germline CDR1 and CDR2: SNHLY and FYNNEI. This CDR3 reads CASSQYGTSGSFDTGELFF. CDR3 bases: TGTGCCAGCAGCCAATACGGGACTAGCGGGAGTTTTGACACCGGGGAGCTGTTTTTT.

This clone was seen a handful of times. The V gene is TRBV5-1, the J gene TRBJ2-3; 9 positions agree with TRBD1. With 4 bases clipped from V and 0 bases from J, the junction kept 6 bases outside the gene matches. This CDR3 comprises 16 residues. CDR1 SGHRS and CDR2 YFSETQ come from the germline V gene. The CDR3 sequence is CASSTGQGLSTDTQYF. The CDR3 DNA reads TGCGCCAGCAGCACTGGACAGGGGCTAAGCACAGATACGCAGTATTTT.

CDR3: CASSFLSTDTQYF. For the CDR3, the DNA is TGTGCCAGCAGCTTTCTAAGCACAGATACGCAGTATTTT. V usage is TRBV5-6 and J usage is TRBJ2-3; no firm D call. The CDR3 totals 13 residues. V dropped 2 bases and J dropped 0 bases, with 4 bases sitting between them. Looked up from germline, CDR1 is SGHDT and CDR2 is YYEEEE.

This clone occurred once. The chain carries TRBV6-5 and TRBJ1-1; 8 nucleotides line up with TRBD1. V lost 6 bases to trimming and J lost 3 bases; unmatched junction nucleotides: 9. The CDR3 is made up of 15 amino acids. CDR1 and CDR2 from the germline V gene are MNHEY and SVGAGI. The CDR3 sequence: CASSLRTGRYTEAFF. The CDR3 DNA reads as TGTGCCAGCAGCCTCCGGACAGGGCGGTACACTGAAGCTTTCTTT.